The rows below give T cell receptor beta chains drawn from one sample of a study of blood T cell repertoires in COVID-19. Here immunoSEQ multiplex PCR was the method, and the copy in TCRdb shows in-frame clones only, minus some. The sample has about 50,000 clones; less than 85% are singletons. The sample was peripheral blood. The receptors come from a man in his 60s with acute or convalescent COVID-19. CDR3s include the opening cysteine and the closing phenylalanine or tryptophan. The order of the fields is D gene, V gene, J gene, clone size, CDR3 DNA, CDR3 protein. D genes are given only for firm matches. Only some rows state a clone size, as once, few, many or a class for expanded clones.

D: .
V: TRBV14
J: TRBJ1-2
size: once
DNA: TGTGCCAGCAGCCAAGATATCATCGGGGGTAGAGGCTACACCTTC
CDR3: CASSQDIIGGRGYTF

D: .
V: TRBV6-6
J: TRBJ1-2
size: .
DNA: TGTGCCAGCAGCCCAACCCAGGCGAACTATGGCTACACCTTC
CDR3: CASSPTQANYGYTF

D: TRBD1
V: TRBV9
J: TRBJ1-1
size: .
DNA: TGTGCCAGCAGCCCCCACGGACAGGGGGACACTGAAGCTTTCTTT
CDR3: CASSPHGQGDTEAFF

D: .
V: TRBV6-5
J: TRBJ1-4
size: .
DNA: TGTGCCAGCAAAGCCAATGAAAAACTGTTTTTT
CDR3: CASKANEKLFF

D: .
V: TRBV29-1
J: TRBJ2-1
size: .
DNA: TGCAGCGTTGAAGGAGGGAGCTCCTACAATGAGCAGTTCTTC
CDR3: CSVEGGSSYNEQFF

D: TRBD1
V: TRBV4-1
J: TRBJ1-3
size: .
DNA: TGCGCCAGCAGCCAAGTACAGGGGGTTGGAAACACCATATATTTT
CDR3: CASSQVQGVGNTIYF

D: .
V: TRBV5-4
J: TRBJ2-2
size: .
DNA: TGTGCCAGCAGCCCCCTAGGGGAGGCCGGGGAGCTGTTTTTT
CDR3: CASSPLGEAGELFF

D: .
V: TRBV2
J: TRBJ2-7
size: .
DNA: TGTGCCAGCACCCTCTACGAGCAGTACTTC
CDR3: CASTLYEQYF

D: .
V: TRBV6-5
J: TRBJ1-5
size: .
DNA: TGTGCCAGCAGATCAGACAGGAGTAGCAATCAGCCCCAGCATTTT
CDR3: CASRSDRSSNQPQHF

D: TRBD1
V: TRBV18
J: TRBJ1-1
size: few
DNA: TGTGCCAGCTCACCGATGGGACAGCAAGAGAACACTGAAGCTTTCTTT
CDR3: CASSPMGQQENTEAFF

D: .
V: TRBV19
J: TRBJ1-1
size: .
DNA: TGTGCCAGTAGTGTCGCAGAGAACACTGAAGCTTTCTTT
CDR3: CASSVAENTEAFF

D: .
V: TRBV29-1
J: TRBJ1-1
size: .
DNA: TGCAGCGCCCCGGTTACGAACACTGAAGCTTTCTTT
CDR3: CSAPVTNTEAFF

D: .
V: TRBV7-2
J: TRBJ2-1
size: .
DNA: TGTGCCAGCAGCTTAGCAGCCATTTCCAATGAGCAGTTCTTC
CDR3: CASSLAAISNEQFF

D: .
V: TRBV7-9
J: TRBJ1-2
size: .
DNA: TGTGCCAGCAGCTTTGGGGGTAGCGGTGGCTACACCTTC
CDR3: CASSFGGSGGYTF

D: .
V: TRBV19
J: TRBJ2-3
size: .
DNA: TGTGCCAGTAGTATAGGGACCGGCGGGGATACGCAGTATTTT
CDR3: CASSIGTGGDTQYF

D: TRBD1
V: TRBV5-6
J: TRBJ1-4
size: .
DNA: TGTGCCAGCAGCATATCCGGGACAGGGCTTCTATACGAAAAACTGTTTTTT
CDR3: CASSISGTGLLYEKLFF

D: TRBD1
V: TRBV9
J: TRBJ2-5
size: .
DNA: TGTGCCAGCAGCTACGACAGGGACGCCGGGACCCAGTACTTC
CDR3: CASSYDRDAGTQYF

D: .
V: TRBV3-1/TRBV3-2
J: TRBJ1-2
size: .
DNA: TGTGCCAGCAGCTCAGGGGTCCGCGGGTACACCTTC
CDR3: CASSSGVRGYTF

D: .
V: TRBV5-1
J: TRBJ2-5
size: .
DNA: TGCGCCAGCAGCTTTACAGGAGCAACACAAGAGACCCAGTACTTC
CDR3: CASSFTGATQETQYF

D: TRBD1
V: TRBV18
J: TRBJ1-6
size: .
DNA: TGTGCCAGCTCACCATTAGGGGACAGGGGGAATTCACCCCTCCACTTT
CDR3: CASSPLGDRGNSPLHF

D: .
V: TRBV18
J: TRBJ2-7
size: few
DNA: TGTGCCAGCTCATCCCCAGTGAATTCCTACGAGCAGTACTTC
CDR3: CASSSPVNSYEQYF

D: TRBD1
V: TRBV14
J: TRBJ1-5
size: .
DNA: TGTGCCAGCAGCCCCGGGGGACAGCTTAATCAGCCCCAGCATTTT
CDR3: CASSPGGQLNQPQHF

D: TRBD2
V: TRBV6-2/TRBV6-3
J: TRBJ2-5
size: .
DNA: TGTGCCAGCAGTTATCCGGCTAGCGGGGGAATAGAGACCCAGTACTTC
CDR3: CASSYPASGGIETQYF

D: .
V: TRBV6-6
J: TRBJ1-1
size: .
DNA: TGTGCCAGCAGTTACAAGGGAGTGAACACTGAAGCTTTCTTT
CDR3: CASSYKGVNTEAFF

D: TRBD2
V: TRBV5-1
J: TRBJ2-3
size: .
DNA: TGCGCCAGCAGCCAAGGACTAGCGGGGGGGACCACAGATACGCAGTATTTT
CDR3: CASSQGLAGGTTDTQYF

D: TRBD1
V: TRBV2
J: TRBJ1-3
size: .
DNA: TGTGCCAGCTACCGGACAGGTGGAAACACCATATATTTT
CDR3: CASYRTGGNTIYF

D: TRBD1
V: TRBV5-5
J: TRBJ1-5
size: once
DNA: TGTGCCAGCAGCGGCTCACAGGGGGATCAGCCCCAGCATTTT
CDR3: CASSGSQGDQPQHF

D: .
V: TRBV5-1
J: TRBJ2-3
size: .
DNA: TGCGCCAGCAGCTTGGTTGGTAGGAGCGGAGATACGCAGTATTTT
CDR3: CASSLVGRSGDTQYF

D: .
V: TRBV7-9
J: TRBJ2-7
size: .
DNA: TGTGCCAGCAGCCAGGGCTGGGGGGGCCTCAACGACGAGCAGTACTTC
CDR3: CASSQGWGGLNDEQYF

D: .
V: TRBV24-1
J: TRBJ2-1
size: .
DNA: TGTGCCACCAGTGATTGGGAGGTTTACAATGAGCAGTTCTTC
CDR3: CATSDWEVYNEQFF

D: TRBD1
V: TRBV5-8
J: TRBJ1-2
size: .
DNA: TGTGCCAGCAGCTTCCCGGGACAGGAGAACTATGGCTACACCTTC
CDR3: CASSFPGQENYGYTF

D: .
V: TRBV6-5
J: TRBJ1-5
size: .
DNA: TGTGCCAGCAGTTACGACAGAAATCAGCCCCAGCATTTT
CDR3: CASSYDRNQPQHF

D: TRBD1
V: TRBV2
J: TRBJ1-5
size: .
DNA: TGTGCCAGCAGTGAGGGACAGGGGGGGTTAGCGCCCCAGCATTTT
CDR3: CASSEGQGGLAPQHF

D: TRBD1
V: TRBV4-3
J: TRBJ1-2
size: .
DNA: TGCGCCAGCAGCCCGGGACAGGGTGGCTATGGCTACACCTTC
CDR3: CASSPGQGGYGYTF

D: TRBD1
V: TRBV6-6
J: TRBJ2-1
size: .
DNA: TGTGCCAGCAGTCCTCAGACAGGGGTCTCCTACAATGAGCAGTTCTTC
CDR3: CASSPQTGVSYNEQFF

D: TRBD1
V: TRBV2
J: TRBJ1-2
size: .
DNA: TGTGCCAGCACCACCTCCCCGGGACAGCCTAACTATGGCTACACCTTC
CDR3: CASTTSPGQPNYGYTF

D: TRBD1
V: TRBV5-6
J: TRBJ2-7
size: .
DNA: TGTGCCAGCAGCCTCTTGGGACAGTACTACGAGCAGTACTTC
CDR3: CASSLLGQYYEQYF

D: TRBD1
V: TRBV10-1
J: TRBJ2-7
size: .
DNA: TGCGCCAGCAGTGAGTCGACAGGGTACGAGCAGTACTTC
CDR3: CASSESTGYEQYF

D: TRBD1
V: TRBV7-8
J: TRBJ1-6
size: .
DNA: TGTGCCAGCAGCCCGGGACAGAATAATTCACCCCTCCACTTT
CDR3: CASSPGQNNSPLHF

D: TRBD1
V: TRBV12-5
J: TRBJ1-1
size: few
DNA: TGTGCTAGTGGTTTCAGGGGGGACACTGAAGCTTTCTTT
CDR3: CASGFRGDTEAFF

D: TRBD1
V: TRBV7-9
J: TRBJ1-1
size: .
DNA: TGTGCCAGCAGCCGACGAAATCGACAGGGTCCTGAAGCTTTCTTT
CDR3: CASSRRNRQGPEAFF

D: TRBD1
V: TRBV6-1
J: TRBJ2-7
size: .
DNA: TGTGCCAGCAGTGAAGCGCTGGACAGGGGCTACGAGCAGTACTTC
CDR3: CASSEALDRGYEQYF

D: TRBD1
V: TRBV10-3
J: TRBJ2-7
size: .
DNA: TGTGCCATCAGGAACAGGGGCGAGCAGTACTTC
CDR3: CAIRNRGEQYF

D: .
V: TRBV21-1
J: TRBJ2-7
size: .
DNA: TGTGCCAGCAGCAAAAGTAACAGGGAGCAGTACTTC
CDR3: CASSKSNREQYF

D: .
V: TRBV5-1
J: TRBJ1-1
size: .
DNA: TGCGCCAGCAGCCCAACAGGGTATGCGGACACTGAAGCTTTCTTT
CDR3: CASSPTGYADTEAFF

D: .
V: TRBV5-1
J: TRBJ1-2
size: .
DNA: TGCGCCAGCAGTTCCGGGACACCTAACTATGGCTACACCTTC
CDR3: CASSSGTPNYGYTF

D: TRBD1
V: TRBV6-1
J: TRBJ1-4
size: .
DNA: TGTGCCAGCAGTGTTCTCCCGGGACAGGGAAATGAAAAACTGTTTTTT
CDR3: CASSVLPGQGNEKLFF

D: TRBD1
V: TRBV6-5
J: TRBJ1-2
size: few
DNA: TGTGCCACCCGACGACAGGGCGAGAACTATGGCTACACCTTC
CDR3: CATRRQGENYGYTF

D: TRBD2
V: TRBV24-1
J: TRBJ2-3
size: .
DNA: TGTGCCACCAGTGATCGGACTAGCGGGGGGGCCAGAACAGATACGCAGTATTTT
CDR3: CATSDRTSGGARTDTQYF

D: .
V: TRBV12-5
J: TRBJ2-3
size: .
DNA: TGTGCTAGTGGTTTGCCGTACCGGTCAGGCAGGTCAGATACGCAGTATTTT
CDR3: CASGLPYRSGRSDTQYF

D: .
V: TRBV19
J: TRBJ2-7
size: .
DNA: TGTGCCAGTAGTAAGGCCGGCAGGGGCTCATCCTCCTCCGAGCAGTACTTC
CDR3: CASSKAGRGSSSSEQYF

D: .
V: TRBV5-4
J: TRBJ2-1
size: .
DNA: TGTGCCAGCAGCTTGGGTCAAATCAATGAGCAGTTCTTC
CDR3: CASSLGQINEQFF